The clone carrying this TCR beta chain was observed a few times. Its specificity is not known. The data derive from a study of beta chain features in type 1 diabetes. Sequenced material consisted of expressed TCRB transcripts (all of the isolated RNA was reverse transcribed). Using immunoSEQ multiplex PCR, the repertoire was profiled, and TCRdb retains in-frame clones only, with some absent. Here the sample spans around 140,000 clones, 10% being singletons. The purity of all sorted populations exceeded 95%. Germline V gene sequence: CDR1 MRHNA, CDR2 SNTAGT. The CDR3 length is 10 residues. V shed 8 bases and J shed 4 bases, with 3 bases lying between them. Findings of the study overall: Any HLA type influence on TCRB rearrangement was left unresolved here. Across patients, naive, central memory and Treg TCRB repertoires exhibited apparently greater similarity than was observed across healthy donors.

The chain recombines TRBV6-4 with TRBJ1-5; D remains unclear. This TCR was sampled from a man aged 18 to 29 in good health. Sequencing was done on a sample of naive CD4+ T cells from blood. The chain's CDR3 is CASSNQPQHF. CDR3 bases: TGTGCCAGCTCTAATCAGCCCCAGCATTTT.